These T cell receptor beta chains were read from a single sample in a study of CD8+CD57+ T cells in acquired aplastic anemia. MiXCR, run by TCRdb on the reads, gives a single entry per CDR3 protein. The repertoire includes over 150,000 distinct CDR3 sequences, 55% to 65% of them detected once, and about 39% sits in the top ten. What was sequenced was sorted CD4+, CD8+, or CD8+CD57+ T cells (not recorded which) from PBMCs. The receptors were gathered from a human donor with aplastic anemia. The CDR3 runs from the conserved cysteine through the conserved F or W. Each record gives: CDR3 protein, CDR3 DNA, J gene, D gene, V gene, clone size. A D gene is named only where the DNA matches it firmly. Clone size is shown for a subset of rows, as once, few, many or a class of expanded clone.

cdr3_aa: CASSTILTGAWAGNTIYF
cdr3_nt: TGTGCCAGCAGCACCATCCTCACAGGGGCTTGGGCTGGAAACACCATATATTTT
j_call: TRBJ1-3
d_call: TRBD1
v_call: TRBV7-2
clone_size: many

cdr3_aa: CASSQDTQGALSYNSPLHF
cdr3_nt: TGTGCCAGCAGCCAAGATACCCAGGGGGCCCTCTCCTATAATTCACCCCTCCACTTT
j_call: TRBJ1-6
d_call: TRBD1
v_call: TRBV3-1
clone_size: few

cdr3_aa: CATSREQGSPTDTQYF
cdr3_nt: TGTGCCACCAGCAGAGAACAGGGCAGTCCCACAGATACGCAGTATTTT
j_call: TRBJ2-3
d_call: NA
v_call: TRBV15
clone_size: few

cdr3_aa: CSARDLEGGVYEQYF
cdr3_nt: TGCAGTGCTAGAGATCTCGAAGGGGGAGTCTACGAGCAGTACTTC
j_call: TRBJ2-7
d_call: NA
v_call: TRBV20-1
clone_size: NA

cdr3_aa: CSARDMASDTGELFF
cdr3_nt: TGCAGTGCTAGAGATATGGCATCCGACACCGGGGAGCTGTTTTTT
j_call: TRBJ2-2
d_call: NA
v_call: TRBV20-1
clone_size: many

cdr3_aa: CASSAWDRGSEQYF
cdr3_nt: TGTGCCAGCAGCGCCTGGGACAGGGGTAGCGAGCAGTACTTC
j_call: TRBJ2-7
d_call: TRBD1
v_call: TRBV7-2
clone_size: NA

cdr3_aa: CASSLVAGASTDTQYF
cdr3_nt: TGTGCCAGCAGCTTAGTGGCGGGGGCTAGCACAGATACGCAGTATTTT
j_call: TRBJ2-3
d_call: NA
v_call: TRBV7-9
clone_size: NA

cdr3_aa: CASSGPAGGVGGQYF
cdr3_nt: TGTGCCAGCAGTGGGCCAGCGGGGGGGGTCGGGGGGCAGTATTTT
j_call: TRBJ2-3
d_call: TRBD2
v_call: TRBV2
clone_size: NA

cdr3_aa: CASSPGRGGGYTF
cdr3_nt: TGTGCCAGCAGCCCGGGCAGGGGAGGTGGCTACACCTTC
j_call: TRBJ1-2
d_call: NA
v_call: TRBV2
clone_size: many

cdr3_aa: CASSYSRDSTDTQYF
cdr3_nt: TGTGCCAGCAGTTACTCTCGGGACAGCACAGATACGCAGTATTTT
j_call: TRBJ2-3
d_call: NA
v_call: TRBV6-6
clone_size: many

cdr3_aa: CATGQAGANVLTF
cdr3_nt: TGTGCCACGGGACAGGCTGGGGCCAACGTCCTGACTTTC
j_call: TRBJ2-6
d_call: TRBD1
v_call: TRBV19
clone_size: NA

cdr3_aa: CASSWGRSVEQFF
cdr3_nt: TGCGCCAGCAGTTGGGGAAGGAGCGTTGAGCAGTTCTTC
j_call: TRBJ2-1
d_call: NA
v_call: TRBV5-1
clone_size: NA

cdr3_aa: CSARGLAGSEEQYF
cdr3_nt: TGCAGTGCTAGAGGGCTAGCGGGGAGTGAGGAGCAGTACTTC
j_call: TRBJ2-7
d_call: TRBD2
v_call: TRBV20-1
clone_size: few

cdr3_aa: CASSDGKGNQPQHF
cdr3_nt: TGTGCCAGCAGCGATGGTAAGGGGAATCAGCCCCAGCATTTT
j_call: TRBJ1-5
d_call: NA
v_call: TRBV7-3
clone_size: NA

cdr3_aa: CASSARDGTSGGYEQYF
cdr3_nt: TGTGCCAGCAGTGCTAGAGATGGGACTAGCGGGGGGTACGAGCAGTACTTC
j_call: TRBJ2-7
d_call: TRBD2
v_call: TRBV2
clone_size: NA

cdr3_aa: CASSVGHDVEQYF
cdr3_nt: TGTGCCAGCAGCGTAGGCCACGATGTAGAGCAGTACTTC
j_call: TRBJ2-7
d_call: NA
v_call: TRBV9
clone_size: few

cdr3_aa: CASSSQLGGGDTQYF
cdr3_nt: TGTGCCAGCAGTTCACAACTAGGAGGGGGAGATACGCAGTATTTT
j_call: TRBJ2-3
d_call: NA
v_call: TRBV27
clone_size: NA

cdr3_aa: CSARDGHPTAFF
cdr3_nt: TGCAGTGCTAGAGACGGACACCCCACGGCTTTCTTT
j_call: TRBJ1-1
d_call: NA
v_call: TRBV20-1
clone_size: NA

cdr3_aa: CASSLVAASYEQYF
cdr3_nt: TGTGCCAGCAGTTTAGTGGCAGCGTCCTACGAGCAGTACTTC
j_call: TRBJ2-7
d_call: NA
v_call: TRBV12-3/TRBV12-4
clone_size: many

cdr3_aa: CASSSGQGLTQYF
cdr3_nt: TGTGCCAGCAGCAGTGGACAGGGGTTGACCCAGTACTTC
j_call: TRBJ2-5
d_call: TRBD1
v_call: TRBV7-8
clone_size: NA

cdr3_aa: CASRNPGANTGELFF
cdr3_nt: TGTGCCAGTAGGAACCCAGGGGCGAACACCGGGGAGCTGTTTTTT
j_call: TRBJ2-2
d_call: NA
v_call: TRBV19
clone_size: once

cdr3_aa: CASSVGGGSEQFF
cdr3_nt: TGTGCCAGCAGCGTAGGCGGGGGAAGTGAGCAGTTCTTC
j_call: TRBJ2-1
d_call: TRBD2
v_call: TRBV9
clone_size: many

cdr3_aa: CASSSEEGSNEKLFF
cdr3_nt: TGTGCCAGCAGCTCCGAAGAAGGGTCCAATGAAAAACTGTTTTTT
j_call: TRBJ1-4
d_call: NA
v_call: TRBV11-2
clone_size: many

cdr3_aa: CASSRQANEQFF
cdr3_nt: TGTGCCAGCAGCCGACAGGCAAATGAGCAGTTCTTC
j_call: TRBJ2-1
d_call: NA
v_call: TRBV7-2
clone_size: NA

cdr3_aa: CASSLNLGTEAFF
cdr3_nt: TGTGCCAGCAGCCTGAATCTGGGGACTGAAGCTTTCTTT
j_call: TRBJ1-1
d_call: NA
v_call: TRBV7-9
clone_size: NA

cdr3_aa: CASSAHRSYTDTQYF
cdr3_nt: TGCGCCAGCAGCGCACACAGGAGCTACACAGATACGCAGTATTTT
j_call: TRBJ2-3
d_call: NA
v_call: TRBV5-1
clone_size: many

cdr3_aa: CSASVWPDGNTIYF
cdr3_nt: TGCAGTGCTAGCGTTTGGCCAGATGGAAACACCATATATTTT
j_call: TRBJ1-3
d_call: NA
v_call: TRBV20-1
clone_size: NA

cdr3_aa: CASSLQTGGTDTQYF
cdr3_nt: TGCGCCAGCAGCCTACAGACAGGGGGCACAGATACGCAGTATTTT
j_call: TRBJ2-3
d_call: TRBD1
v_call: TRBV4-1
clone_size: NA

cdr3_aa: CASSSSSGRRNEQFF
cdr3_nt: TGCGCCAGCAGCTCATCTAGCGGGAGGAGGAATGAGCAGTTCTTC
j_call: TRBJ2-1
d_call: TRBD2
v_call: TRBV5-1
clone_size: NA

cdr3_aa: CASSPAPVGEQFF
cdr3_nt: TGTGCCAGCAGCCCCGCCCCGGTGGGTGAGCAGTTCTTC
j_call: TRBJ2-1
d_call: NA
v_call: TRBV9
clone_size: NA

cdr3_aa: CASSHRSTGGTF
cdr3_nt: TGTGCCAGCAGCCACCGGAGTACAGGGGGCACCTTC
j_call: TRBJ1-2
d_call: TRBD1
v_call: TRBV7-2
clone_size: NA

cdr3_aa: CASSIFAGGRTEAFF
cdr3_nt: TGTGCCAGTAGTATTTTTGCCGGGGGGAGGACTGAAGCTTTCTTT
j_call: TRBJ1-1
d_call: NA
v_call: TRBV19
clone_size: NA

cdr3_aa: CASRKQLSGANVLTF
cdr3_nt: TGCGCCAGCCGGAAACAGCTCTCTGGGGCCAACGTCCTGACTTTC
j_call: TRBJ2-6
d_call: NA
v_call: TRBV5-1
clone_size: NA

cdr3_aa: CASSLESAGVREKLFF
cdr3_nt: TGTGCCAGCAGCTTAGAGTCGGCGGGGGTAAGGGAAAAACTGTTTTTT
j_call: TRBJ1-4
d_call: NA
v_call: TRBV7-8
clone_size: many

cdr3_aa: CASSLTDEQYF
cdr3_nt: TGTGCCAGCAGCTTAACGGACGAGCAGTACTTC
j_call: TRBJ2-7
d_call: NA
v_call: TRBV7-8
clone_size: few

cdr3_aa: CASSDSGYEQYF
cdr3_nt: TGTGCCAGCAGTGATTCAGGCTACGAGCAGTACTTC
j_call: TRBJ2-7
d_call: NA
v_call: TRBV2
clone_size: few

cdr3_aa: CATSRGWRGDYEQYF
cdr3_nt: TGTGCCACCAGCAGAGGGTGGAGGGGGGACTACGAGCAGTACTTC
j_call: TRBJ2-7
d_call: NA
v_call: TRBV15
clone_size: many

cdr3_aa: CAISRQLFTDTQYF
cdr3_nt: TGTGCCATCAGCCGACAGCTCTTCACAGATACGCAGTATTTT
j_call: TRBJ2-3
d_call: NA
v_call: TRBV10-3
clone_size: NA

cdr3_aa: CASIGLEHQNTEAFF
cdr3_nt: TGTGCCAGCATCGGTTTGGAACACCAGAACACTGAAGCTTTCTTT
j_call: TRBJ1-1
d_call: NA
v_call: TRBV6-1
clone_size: many

cdr3_aa: CASSPGQINQPQHF
cdr3_nt: TGCGCCAGCAGCCCGGGACAGATCAATCAGCCCCAGCATTTT
j_call: TRBJ1-5
d_call: TRBD1
v_call: TRBV10-2
clone_size: few

cdr3_aa: CASSDQVANSPLHF
cdr3_nt: TGTGCTAGCAGCGACCAGGTTGCTAATTCACCCCTCCACTTT
j_call: TRBJ1-6
d_call: NA
v_call: TRBV9
clone_size: NA

cdr3_aa: CASGTVLQETQYF
cdr3_nt: TGTGCCAGCGGTACAGTCCTCCAAGAGACCCAGTACTTC
j_call: TRBJ2-5
d_call: NA
v_call: TRBV12-3/TRBV12-4
clone_size: NA

cdr3_aa: CASSFRSRQGRSDTQYF
cdr3_nt: TGCGCCAGCAGCTTTAGATCCCGACAGGGGAGGTCAGATACGCAGTATTTT
j_call: TRBJ2-3
d_call: TRBD1
v_call: TRBV4-1
clone_size: many

cdr3_aa: CAGSLDGGDPKETQYF
cdr3_nt: TGTGCCGGCAGCTTGGATGGGGGCGATCCGAAAGAGACCCAGTACTTC
j_call: TRBJ2-5
d_call: NA
v_call: TRBV5-4
clone_size: NA

cdr3_aa: CASRRILEGFKTGELFF
cdr3_nt: TGTGCCAGCAGGCGCATACTAGAAGGGTTTAAGACCGGGGAGCTGTTTTTT
j_call: TRBJ2-2
d_call: NA
v_call: TRBV7-6
clone_size: NA

cdr3_aa: CASSETSWGLDTQYF
cdr3_nt: TGTGCCAGCAGTGAAACCTCTTGGGGGTTAGATACGCAGTATTTT
j_call: TRBJ2-3
d_call: NA
v_call: TRBV2
clone_size: NA

cdr3_aa: CSVPKRSGGASNTDTQYF
cdr3_nt: TGCAGTGTTCCAAAGCGTAGCGGGGGGGCCTCCAACACAGATACGCAGTATTTT
j_call: TRBJ2-3
d_call: TRBD2
v_call: TRBV20-1
clone_size: NA

cdr3_aa: CASSPVRLKLMNTEAFF
cdr3_nt: TGTGCCAGTAGTCCGGTGCGCCTGAAGCTTATGAACACTGAAGCTTTCTTT
j_call: TRBJ1-1
d_call: NA
v_call: TRBV19
clone_size: NA

cdr3_aa: CASSSLHGAAGANVLSF
cdr3_nt: TGCGCCAGCAGCTCCTTACACGGGGCGGCAGGGGCCAACGTCCTGTCTTTC
j_call: TRBJ2-6
d_call: NA
v_call: TRBV5-1
clone_size: once

cdr3_aa: CASSQGDSEAFF
cdr3_nt: TGTGCCAGCAGTCAGGGCGACAGTGAAGCTTTCTTT
j_call: TRBJ1-1
d_call: NA
v_call: TRBV13
clone_size: few

cdr3_aa: CSARRGSGKGGDEQYF
cdr3_nt: TGCAGTGCTAGACGGGGTAGCGGGAAGGGGGGGGACGAGCAGTACTTC
j_call: TRBJ2-7
d_call: TRBD2
v_call: TRBV20-1
clone_size: NA

cdr3_aa: CSARDRLRLSYEQYF
cdr3_nt: TGCAGTGCTAGAGATCGGCTACGCCTATCCTACGAGCAGTACTTC
j_call: TRBJ2-7
d_call: NA
v_call: TRBV20-1
clone_size: NA

cdr3_aa: CASNSRGHPGELFF
cdr3_nt: TGTGCCAGCAACTCCCGGGGGCACCCGGGGGAGCTGTTTTTT
j_call: TRBJ2-2
d_call: NA
v_call: TRBV7-9
clone_size: NA

cdr3_aa: CASSLAASGTYNEQFF
cdr3_nt: TGTGCCAGCAGCTTGGCGGCTAGCGGGACCTACAATGAGCAGTTCTTC
j_call: TRBJ2-1
d_call: TRBD2
v_call: TRBV7-6
clone_size: NA

cdr3_aa: CASRSRARETQYF
cdr3_nt: TGTGCCAGTCGTAGTAGGGCGAGAGAGACCCAGTACTTC
j_call: TRBJ2-5
d_call: NA
v_call: TRBV19
clone_size: NA

cdr3_aa: CATSEFDGIGYTF
cdr3_nt: TGTGCCACCAGTGAATTTGATGGAATCGGCTACACCTTC
j_call: TRBJ1-2
d_call: NA
v_call: TRBV24-1
clone_size: NA

cdr3_aa: CASSFGGAYEQYF
cdr3_nt: TGTGCCAGCAGCTTTGGGGGCGCCTACGAACAGTACTTC
j_call: TRBJ2-7
d_call: NA
v_call: TRBV7-6
clone_size: NA